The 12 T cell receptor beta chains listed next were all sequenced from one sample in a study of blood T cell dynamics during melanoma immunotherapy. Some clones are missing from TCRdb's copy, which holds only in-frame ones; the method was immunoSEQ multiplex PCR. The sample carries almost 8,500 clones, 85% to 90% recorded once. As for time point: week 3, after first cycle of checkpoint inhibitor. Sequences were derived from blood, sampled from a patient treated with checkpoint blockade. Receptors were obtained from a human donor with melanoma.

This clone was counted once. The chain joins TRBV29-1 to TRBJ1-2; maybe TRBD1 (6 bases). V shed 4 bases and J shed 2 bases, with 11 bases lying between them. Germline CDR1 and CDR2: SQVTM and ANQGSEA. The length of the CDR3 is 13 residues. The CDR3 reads CSVAQGLNYGYTF. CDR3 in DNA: TGCAGCGTTGCTCAGGGGTTGAACTATGGCTACACCTTC.

The CDR3 DNA sequence: TGTGCCAGCAGCCCCTCGGGACAGGGCTATGGCTACACCTTC. Translated, it gives CASSPSGQGYGYTF. The chain has TRBV28 and TRBJ1-2, with 9 bases matching TRBD1. Germline CDR1 reads MDHEN; CDR2 reads SYDVKM. The J segment lost 4 bases and the V segment lost 6 bases, leaving 6 bases of the junction unmatched. The CDR3 extends over 14 amino acids.

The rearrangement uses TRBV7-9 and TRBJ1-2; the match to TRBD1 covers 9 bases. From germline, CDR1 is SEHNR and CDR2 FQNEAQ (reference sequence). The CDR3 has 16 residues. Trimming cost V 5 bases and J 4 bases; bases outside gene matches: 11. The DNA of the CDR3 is TGTGCCAGCAGCCCCTTAGGGACAGGGTGGGGCTATGGCTACACCTTC. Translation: CASSPLGTGWGYGYTF.

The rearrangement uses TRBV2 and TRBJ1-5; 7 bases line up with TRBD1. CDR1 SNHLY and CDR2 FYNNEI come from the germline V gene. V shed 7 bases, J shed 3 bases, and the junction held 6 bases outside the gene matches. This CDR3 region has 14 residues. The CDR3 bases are TGTGCCAGCATCGGGACAGCACCCAATCAGCCCCAGCATTTT. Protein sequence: CASIGTAPNQPQHF.

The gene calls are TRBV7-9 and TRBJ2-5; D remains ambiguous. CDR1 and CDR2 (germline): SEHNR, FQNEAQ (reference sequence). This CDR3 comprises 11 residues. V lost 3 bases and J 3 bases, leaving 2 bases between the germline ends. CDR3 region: CASSFKETQYF. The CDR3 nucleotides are TGTGCCAGCAGCTTTAAAGAGACCCAGTACTTC.

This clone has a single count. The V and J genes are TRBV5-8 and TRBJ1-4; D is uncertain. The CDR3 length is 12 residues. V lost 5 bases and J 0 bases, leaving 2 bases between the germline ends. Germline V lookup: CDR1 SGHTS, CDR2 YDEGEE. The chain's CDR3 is CASRATNEKLFF. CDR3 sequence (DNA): TGTGCCAGCAGGGCAACTAATGAAAAACTGTTTTTT.

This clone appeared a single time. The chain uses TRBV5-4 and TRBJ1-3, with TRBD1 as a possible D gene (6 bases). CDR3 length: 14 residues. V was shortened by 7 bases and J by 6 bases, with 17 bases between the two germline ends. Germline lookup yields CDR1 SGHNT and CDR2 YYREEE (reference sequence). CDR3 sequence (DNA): TGTGCCAGCGGTCGTGGGGCAGGGGAAAACACCATATATTTT. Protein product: CASGRGAGENTIYF.

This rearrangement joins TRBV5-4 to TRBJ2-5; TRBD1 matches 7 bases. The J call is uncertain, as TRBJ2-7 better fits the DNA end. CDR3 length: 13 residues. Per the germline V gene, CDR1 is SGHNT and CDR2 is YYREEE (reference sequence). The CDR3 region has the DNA TGTGCCAGCCGCCGGGACAGAGGCTACGAGCAGTACTTC. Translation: CASRRDRGYEQYF.

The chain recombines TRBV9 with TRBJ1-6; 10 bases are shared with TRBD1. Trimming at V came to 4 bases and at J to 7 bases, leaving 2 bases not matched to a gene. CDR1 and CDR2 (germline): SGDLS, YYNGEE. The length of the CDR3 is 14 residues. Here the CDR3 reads CASSRQGANSPLHF. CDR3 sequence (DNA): TGTGCCAGCAGCCGACAGGGGGCGAATTCACCCCTCCACTTT.

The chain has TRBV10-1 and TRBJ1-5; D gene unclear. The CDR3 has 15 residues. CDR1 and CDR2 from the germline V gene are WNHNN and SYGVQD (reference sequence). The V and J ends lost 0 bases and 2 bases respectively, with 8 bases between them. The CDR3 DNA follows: TGCGCCAGCAGTGAGTCGGGAACAGGCAATCAGCCCCAGCATTTT. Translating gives CASSESGTGNQPQHF.

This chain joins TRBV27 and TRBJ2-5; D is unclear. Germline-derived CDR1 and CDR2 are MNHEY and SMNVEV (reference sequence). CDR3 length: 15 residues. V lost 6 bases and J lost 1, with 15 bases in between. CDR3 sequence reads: CASRPTTAAQETQYF. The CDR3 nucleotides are TGTGCCAGCAGACCGACCACGGCAGCCCAAGAGACCCAGTACTTC.

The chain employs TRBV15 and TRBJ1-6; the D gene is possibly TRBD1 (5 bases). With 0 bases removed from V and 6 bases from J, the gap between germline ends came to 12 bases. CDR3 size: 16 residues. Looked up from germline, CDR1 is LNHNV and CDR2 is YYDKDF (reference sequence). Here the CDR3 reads CATSRDPREVNSPLHF. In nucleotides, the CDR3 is TGTGCCACCAGCAGAGATCCCAGGGAGGTTAATTCACCCCTCCACTTT.